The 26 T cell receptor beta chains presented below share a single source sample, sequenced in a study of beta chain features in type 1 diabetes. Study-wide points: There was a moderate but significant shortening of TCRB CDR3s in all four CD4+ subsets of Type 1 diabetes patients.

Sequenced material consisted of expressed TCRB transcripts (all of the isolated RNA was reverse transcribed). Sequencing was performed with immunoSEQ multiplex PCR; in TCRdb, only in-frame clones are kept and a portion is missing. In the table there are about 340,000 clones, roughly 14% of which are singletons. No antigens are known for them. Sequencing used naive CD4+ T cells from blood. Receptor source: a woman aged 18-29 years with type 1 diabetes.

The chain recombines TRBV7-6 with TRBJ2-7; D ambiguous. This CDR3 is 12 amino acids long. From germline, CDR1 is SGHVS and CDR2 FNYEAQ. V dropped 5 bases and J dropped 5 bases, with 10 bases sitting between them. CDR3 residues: CASSTHLDEQYF. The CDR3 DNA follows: TGTGCCAGCAGCACACACCTTGACGAGCAGTACTTC.

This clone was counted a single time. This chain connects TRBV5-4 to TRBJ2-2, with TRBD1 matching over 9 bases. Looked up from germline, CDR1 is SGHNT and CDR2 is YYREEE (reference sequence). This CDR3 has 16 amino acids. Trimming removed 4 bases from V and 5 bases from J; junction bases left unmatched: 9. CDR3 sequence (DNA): TGTGCCAGCAGCCCCCGGGACAGGGCCTGGACCGGGGAGCTGTTTTTT. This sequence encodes CASSPRDRAWTGELFF.

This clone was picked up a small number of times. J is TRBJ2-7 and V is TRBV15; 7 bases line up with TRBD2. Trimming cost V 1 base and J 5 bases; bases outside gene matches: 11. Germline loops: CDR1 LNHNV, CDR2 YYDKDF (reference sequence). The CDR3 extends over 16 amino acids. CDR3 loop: CATSRANKLAADEQYF. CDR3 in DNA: TGTGCCACCAGCAGAGCTAATAAGCTAGCGGCGGACGAGCAGTACTTC.

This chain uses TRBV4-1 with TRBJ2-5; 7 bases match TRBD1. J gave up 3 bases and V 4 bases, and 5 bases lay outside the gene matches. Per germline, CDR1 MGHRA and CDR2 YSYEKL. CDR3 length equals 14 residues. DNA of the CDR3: TGCGCCAGCAGCCGCGAGGACAGGAAAGAGACCCAGTACTTC. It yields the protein CASSREDRKETQYF.

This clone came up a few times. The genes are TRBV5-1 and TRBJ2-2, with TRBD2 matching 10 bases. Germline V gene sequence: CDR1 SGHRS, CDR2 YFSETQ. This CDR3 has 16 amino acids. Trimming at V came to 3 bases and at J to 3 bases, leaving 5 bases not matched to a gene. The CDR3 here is CASSSSGRSHTGELFF. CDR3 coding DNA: TGCGCCAGCAGCTCTAGCGGGAGAAGTCACACCGGGGAGCTGTTTTTT.

The CDR3 nucleotides are TGCAGCGTCCTCTCGACGGGTTTGACTGAAGCTTTCTTT. Translating it yields CSVLSTGLTEAFF. The chain is built from TRBV29-1 and TRBJ1-1; D is unclear. V was shortened by 6 bases and J by 5 bases, with 16 bases between the two germline ends. This CDR3 is 13 amino acids long. The germline V gene has CDR1 SQVTM and CDR2 ANQGSEA. Full variable domain (rest looked up from reference TRBV29-1 and TRBJ1-1): SAVISQKPSRDICQRGTSLTIQCQVDSQVTMMFWYRQQPGQSLTLIATANQGSEATYESGFVIDKFPISRPNLTFSTLTVSNMSPEDSSIYLCSVLSTGLTEAFFGQGTRLTVV.

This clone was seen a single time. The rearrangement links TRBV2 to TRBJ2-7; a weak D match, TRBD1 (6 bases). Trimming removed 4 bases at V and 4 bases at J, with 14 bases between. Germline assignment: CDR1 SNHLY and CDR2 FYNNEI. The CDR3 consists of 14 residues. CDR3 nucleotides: TGTGCCAGCAGTGGTCAGGGGCGAGCTTACGAGCAGTACTTC. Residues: CASSGQGRAYEQYF.

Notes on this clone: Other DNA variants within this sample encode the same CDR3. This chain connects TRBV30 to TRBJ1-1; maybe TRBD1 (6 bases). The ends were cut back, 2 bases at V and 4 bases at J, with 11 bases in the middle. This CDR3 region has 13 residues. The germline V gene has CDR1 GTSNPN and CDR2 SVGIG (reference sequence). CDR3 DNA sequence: TGTGCCTGGAGTTTACAGGGTGGCACTGAAGCTTTCTTT. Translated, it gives CAWSLQGGTEAFF.

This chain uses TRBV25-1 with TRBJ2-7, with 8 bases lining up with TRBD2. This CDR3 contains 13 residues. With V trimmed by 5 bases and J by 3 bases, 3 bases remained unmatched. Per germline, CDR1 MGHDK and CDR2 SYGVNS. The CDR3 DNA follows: TGTGCCAGCAGTAAAAGCGGGAGCTACGAGCAGTACGTC. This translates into CASSKSGSYEQYV.

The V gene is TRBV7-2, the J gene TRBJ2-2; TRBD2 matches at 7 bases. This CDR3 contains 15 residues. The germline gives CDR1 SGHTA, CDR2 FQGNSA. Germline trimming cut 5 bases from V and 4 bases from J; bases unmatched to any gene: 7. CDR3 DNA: TGTGCCAGCAGCCTAAGCGGGACTGCCACCGGGGAGCTGTTTTTT. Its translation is CASSLSGTATGELFF. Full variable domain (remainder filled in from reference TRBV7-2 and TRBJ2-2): GAGVSQSPSNKVTEKGKDVELRCDPISGHTALYWYRQSLGQGLEFLIYFQGNSAPDKSGLPSDRFSAERTGGSVSTLTIQRTQQEDSAVYLCASSLSGTATGELFFGEGSRLTVL.

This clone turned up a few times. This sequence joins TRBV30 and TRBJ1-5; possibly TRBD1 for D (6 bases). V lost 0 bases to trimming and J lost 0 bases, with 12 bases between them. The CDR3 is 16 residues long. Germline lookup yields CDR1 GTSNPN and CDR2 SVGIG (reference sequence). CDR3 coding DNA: TGTGCCTGGAGTGTAGGGGGGGCGATTAGCAATCAGCCCCAGCATTTT. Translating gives CAWSVGGAISNQPQHF.

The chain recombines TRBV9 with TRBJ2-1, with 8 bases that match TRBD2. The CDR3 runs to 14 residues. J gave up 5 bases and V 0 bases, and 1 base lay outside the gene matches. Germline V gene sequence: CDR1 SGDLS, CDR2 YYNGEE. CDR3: CASSVGGRNNEQFF. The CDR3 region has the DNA TGTGCCAGCAGCGTAGGCGGGAGGAACAATGAGCAGTTCTTC.

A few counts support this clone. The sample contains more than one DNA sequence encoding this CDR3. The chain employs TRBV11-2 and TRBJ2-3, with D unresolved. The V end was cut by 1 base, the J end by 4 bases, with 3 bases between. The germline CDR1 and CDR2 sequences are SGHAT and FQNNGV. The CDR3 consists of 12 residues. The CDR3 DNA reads TGTGCCAGCAGCTTAGTAGCAGATACGCAGTATTTT. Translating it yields CASSLVADTQYF.

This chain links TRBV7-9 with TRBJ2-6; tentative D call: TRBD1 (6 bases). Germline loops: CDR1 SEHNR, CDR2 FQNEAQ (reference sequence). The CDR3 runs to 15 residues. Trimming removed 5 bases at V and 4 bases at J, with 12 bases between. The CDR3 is CASSATGTGANVLTF. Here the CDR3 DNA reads TGTGCCAGCAGCGCCACAGGGACCGGGGCCAACGTCCTGACTTTC.

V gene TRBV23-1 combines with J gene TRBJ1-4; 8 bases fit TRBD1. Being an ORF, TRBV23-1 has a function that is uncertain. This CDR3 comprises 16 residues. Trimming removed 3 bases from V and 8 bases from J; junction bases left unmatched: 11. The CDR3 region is CASSQPLQGVWEKLFF. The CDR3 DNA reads TGCGCCAGCAGTCAGCCCCTACAGGGGGTTTGGGAAAAACTGTTTTTT.

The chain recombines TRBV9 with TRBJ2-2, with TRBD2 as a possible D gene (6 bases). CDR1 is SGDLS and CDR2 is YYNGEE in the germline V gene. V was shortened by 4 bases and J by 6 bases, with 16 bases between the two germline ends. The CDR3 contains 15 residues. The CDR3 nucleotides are TGTGCCAGCAGCCCGTTACTGTCGGGGGCCGGGGAGCTGTTTTTT. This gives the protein CASSPLLSGAGELFF.

The CDR3 sequence: CASSPRSLPGPQHF. The CDR3 DNA reads TGTGCCAGCAGCCCCCGGAGCCTACCTGGCCCCCAGCATTTT. The rearrangement links TRBV7-2 to TRBJ1-5; D is undetermined. The germline V gene has CDR1 SGHTA and CDR2 FQGNSA. The CDR3 totals 14 residues. With 5 bases removed from V and 10 bases from J, the gap between germline ends came to 18 bases.

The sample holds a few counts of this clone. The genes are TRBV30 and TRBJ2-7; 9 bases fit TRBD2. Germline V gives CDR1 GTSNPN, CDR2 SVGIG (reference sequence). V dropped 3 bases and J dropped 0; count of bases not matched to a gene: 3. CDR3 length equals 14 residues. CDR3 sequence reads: CAWRIAGDSYEQYF. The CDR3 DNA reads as TGTGCCTGGAGAATAGCGGGGGACTCCTACGAGCAGTACTTC.

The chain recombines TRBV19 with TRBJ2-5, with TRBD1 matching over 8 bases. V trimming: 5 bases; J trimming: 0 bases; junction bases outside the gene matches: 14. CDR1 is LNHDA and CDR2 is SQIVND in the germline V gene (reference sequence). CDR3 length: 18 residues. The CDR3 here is CASSSPSGGKRYQETQYF. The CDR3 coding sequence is TGTGCCAGTAGTTCACCTTCAGGGGGCAAGCGGTACCAAGAGACCCAGTACTTC.

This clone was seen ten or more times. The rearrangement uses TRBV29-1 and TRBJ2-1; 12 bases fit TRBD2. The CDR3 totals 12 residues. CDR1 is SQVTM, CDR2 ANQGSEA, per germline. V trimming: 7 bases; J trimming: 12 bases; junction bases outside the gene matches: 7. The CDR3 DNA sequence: TGCAGCGCTCCGACTAGCGGGGGATGGCAGTTCTTC. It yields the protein CSAPTSGGWQFF.

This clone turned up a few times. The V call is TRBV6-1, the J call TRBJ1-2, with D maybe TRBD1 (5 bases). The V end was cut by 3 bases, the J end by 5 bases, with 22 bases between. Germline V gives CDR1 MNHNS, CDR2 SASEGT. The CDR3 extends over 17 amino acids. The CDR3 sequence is CASSDDSPEPGIYGYTF. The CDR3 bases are TGTGCCAGCAGTGATGACAGCCCCGAACCTGGGATTTATGGCTACACCTTC.

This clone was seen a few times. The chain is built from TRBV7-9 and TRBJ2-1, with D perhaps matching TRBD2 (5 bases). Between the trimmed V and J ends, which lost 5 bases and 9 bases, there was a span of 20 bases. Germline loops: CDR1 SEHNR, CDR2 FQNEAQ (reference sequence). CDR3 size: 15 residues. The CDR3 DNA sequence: TGTGCCAGCAGCCCTGCCAGCGGTCCTAGGCTTGAGCAGTTCTTC. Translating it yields CASSPASGPRLEQFF.

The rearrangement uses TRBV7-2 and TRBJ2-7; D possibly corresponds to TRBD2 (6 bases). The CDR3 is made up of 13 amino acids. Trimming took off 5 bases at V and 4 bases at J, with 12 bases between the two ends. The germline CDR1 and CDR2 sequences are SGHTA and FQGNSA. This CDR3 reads CASSPGTSYEQYV. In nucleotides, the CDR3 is TGTGCCAGCAGCCCGGGGACTTCTTACGAGCAGTACGTC.

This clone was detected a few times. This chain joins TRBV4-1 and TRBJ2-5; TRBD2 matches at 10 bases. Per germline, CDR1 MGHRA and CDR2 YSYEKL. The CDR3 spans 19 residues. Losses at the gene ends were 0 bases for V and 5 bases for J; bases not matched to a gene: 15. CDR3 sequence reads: CASSQDRPGPSGSMETQYF. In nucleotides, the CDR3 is TGCGCCAGCAGCCAAGATCGCCCCGGGCCTAGCGGGAGCATGGAGACCCAGTACTTC.

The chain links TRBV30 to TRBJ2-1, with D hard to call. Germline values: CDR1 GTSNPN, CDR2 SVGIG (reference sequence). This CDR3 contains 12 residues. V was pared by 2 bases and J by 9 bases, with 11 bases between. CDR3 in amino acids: CAWSPRSSEQFF. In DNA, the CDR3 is TGTGCCTGGAGTCCCCGGAGCAGTGAGCAGTTCTTC.

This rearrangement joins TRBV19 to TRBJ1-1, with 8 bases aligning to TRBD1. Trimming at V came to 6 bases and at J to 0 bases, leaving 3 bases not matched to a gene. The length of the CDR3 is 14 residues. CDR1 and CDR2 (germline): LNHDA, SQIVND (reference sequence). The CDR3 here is CASRRQGLNTEAFF. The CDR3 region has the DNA TGTGCCAGTAGGCGACAGGGGTTGAACACTGAAGCTTTCTTT.